This TCR beta chain is from a study of T-cell memory formation after mild COVID-19. Study findings and constraints: Pre-infection memory harbored some responding clones, suggesting cross-reactive memory joined.

TCRdb used MiXCR to reprocess the 5' RACE reads, holding one entry per CDR3 protein. The sample consists of around 120,000 distinct CDR3 sequences, approximately 16% of them appearing once. A remark on this clonotype: The antigen is not known.

Germline CDR1 reads LGHDT; CDR2 reads YNNKEL (reference sequence). V lost 1 base and J lost 9; bases outside the gene matches: 12. This CDR3 has 17 residues. This rearrangement joins TRBV3-1 to TRBJ2-1; TRBD2 agrees at 10 bases. The source is an adult woman who had mild COVID-19 (a few samples of this study predate the infection). Cell type and time point are not known. The sample consisted of PBMCs or a T cell subset sorted from them (not recorded which). The CDR3 loop reads CASSQAWWLAGAGEQFF. The CDR3 DNA reads as TGTGCCAGCAGCCAAGCGTGGTGGCTAGCGGGAGCAGGTGAGCAGTTCTTC.